The entry that follows covers one T cell receptor (beta chain) sequence. The read stops 3 residues short of the end of the CDR3; the missing end is completed from the germline J gene. Each participant carried one incident cervical HPV16 infection only. This record belongs to a study of T cells in women clearing cervical HPV infection. About the study: Women with histologically confirmed HPV16-related CIN3 or worse, 2 with invasive cancer, served as cases. Case blood drawn at lesion detection; control blood after infection cleared.

The CDR3 runs 15 residues. V was shortened by 7 bases and J by 1 base, with 17 bases between the two germline ends. CDR1 is SGHNT, CDR2 YYREEE, per germline (reference sequence). Only in-frame clones appear in the TCRdb table, and some are missing; sequencing was by immunoSEQ multiplex PCR. In all, the sample yields about 37,000 clones. The sequence derives from a woman aged 18-70 years with a cervical HPV16 infection that either progressed to CIN3+ or cleared (not recorded which). J is TRBJ1-1 and V is TRBV5-4; the D is unclear. The sample was blood buffy coat. The CDR3 reads CASSSRGSWNTEAFF. Incomplete CDR3 DNA: TGTGCCAGCTCCTCTCGCGGGTCATGGAACACTGAA.